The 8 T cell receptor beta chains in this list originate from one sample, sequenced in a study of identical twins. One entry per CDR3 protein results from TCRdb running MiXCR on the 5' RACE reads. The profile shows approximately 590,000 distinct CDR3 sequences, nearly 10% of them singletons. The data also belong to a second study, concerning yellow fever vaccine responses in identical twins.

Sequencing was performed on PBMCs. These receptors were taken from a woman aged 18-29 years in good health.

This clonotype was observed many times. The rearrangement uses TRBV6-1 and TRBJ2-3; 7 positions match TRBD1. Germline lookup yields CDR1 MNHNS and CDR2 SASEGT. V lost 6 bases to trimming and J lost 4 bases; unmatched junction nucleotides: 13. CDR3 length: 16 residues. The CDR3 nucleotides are TGTGCCAGCAGCCAACCAAAAGGTACAGGGGCAGATACGCAGTATTTT. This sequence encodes CASSQPKGTGADTQYF.

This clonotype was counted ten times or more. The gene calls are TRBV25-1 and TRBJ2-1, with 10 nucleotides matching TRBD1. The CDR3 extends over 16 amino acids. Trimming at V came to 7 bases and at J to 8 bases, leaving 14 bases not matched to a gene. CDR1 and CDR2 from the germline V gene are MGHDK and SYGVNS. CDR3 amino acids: CASISPRDRGGDEQFF. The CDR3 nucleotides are TGTGCCAGCATCTCGCCCCGGGACAGGGGTGGCGATGAGCAGTTCTTC.

CDR3 in DNA: TGCAGCGCCGGGACTAGCGGGAGGTACGAGCAGTACTTC. It encodes CSAGTSGRYEQYF. The J gene is TRBJ2-7, the V gene TRBV29-1; 15 bases align to TRBD2. The CDR3 length is 13 residues. Germline CDR1 and CDR2: SQVTM and ANQGSEA. With 7 bases clipped from V and 4 bases from J, the junction kept 2 bases outside the gene matches.

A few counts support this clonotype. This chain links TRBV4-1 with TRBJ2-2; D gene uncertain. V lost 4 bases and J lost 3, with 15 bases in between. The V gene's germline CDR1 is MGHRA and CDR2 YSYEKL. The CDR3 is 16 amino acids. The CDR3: CASSLTLRVDTGELFF. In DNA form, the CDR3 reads TGCGCCAGCAGCCTTACCCTTAGGGTCGACACCGGGGAGCTGTTTTTT.

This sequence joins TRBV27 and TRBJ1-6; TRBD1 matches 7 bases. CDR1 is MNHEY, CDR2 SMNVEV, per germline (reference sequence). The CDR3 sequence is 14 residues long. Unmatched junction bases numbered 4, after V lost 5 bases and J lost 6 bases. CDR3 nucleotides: TGTGCCAGCAGTCTCAGGGGGTTTAATTCACCCCTCCACTTT. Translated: CASSLRGFNSPLHF.

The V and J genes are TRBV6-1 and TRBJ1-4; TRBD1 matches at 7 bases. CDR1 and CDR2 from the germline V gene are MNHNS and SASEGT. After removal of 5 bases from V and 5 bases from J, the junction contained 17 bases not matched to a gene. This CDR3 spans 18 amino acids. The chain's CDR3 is CASSRGGAPGQLNEKLFF. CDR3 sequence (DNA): TGTGCCAGCAGTCGCGGCGGTGCTCCGGGACAGCTAAATGAAAAACTGTTTTTT.

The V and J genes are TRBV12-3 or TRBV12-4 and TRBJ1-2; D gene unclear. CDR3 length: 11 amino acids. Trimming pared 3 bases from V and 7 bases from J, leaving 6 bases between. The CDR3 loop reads CASSFSSGYTF. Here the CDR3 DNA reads TGTGCCAGCAGTTTTTCGTCTGGCTACACCTTC.

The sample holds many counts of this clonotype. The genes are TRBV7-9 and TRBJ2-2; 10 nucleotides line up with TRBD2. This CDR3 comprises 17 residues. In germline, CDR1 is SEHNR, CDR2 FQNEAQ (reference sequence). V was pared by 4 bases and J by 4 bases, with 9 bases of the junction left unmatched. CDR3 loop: CASSSLAGRDGTGELFF. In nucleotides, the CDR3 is TGTGCCAGCAGCTCACTAGCGGGGCGGGATGGCACCGGGGAGCTGTTTTTT.